What follows is one T cell receptor (beta chain) and its context. This specimen comes from a study of T cell changes during pregnancy in multiple sclerosis. This table comes from immunoSEQ multiplex PCR, and its TCRdb copy is limited to in-frame clones, with some not included. This table has 80,000 to 100,000 clones, around 92% appearing once. The TCR comes from a female donor in good health, enrolled as a control in a pregnancy study. The source material was peripheral blood, sampled after pregnancy.

Here the CDR3 DNA reads TGTGCCAGCCACCCTCGCGACGGGAATCAGCCCCAGCATTTT. This codes for CASHPRDGNQPQHF. The rearrangement links TRBV27 to TRBJ1-5; D gene unclear. CDR3 length: 14 residues. CDR1 and CDR2 from the germline V gene are MNHEY and SMNVEV (reference sequence). V lost 8 bases and J 4 bases, leaving 15 bases between the germline ends.